Each of the 2 T cell receptor beta chains below was sequenced from the same sample in a study of control samples from healthy donors and cancer patients. Here immunoSEQ multiplex PCR was the method, and the copy in TCRdb shows in-frame clones only, minus some. The sample lists about 110,000 clones; approximately 90% were seen once. Sequencing was done on a sample of blood. Receptors originate from a human donor in good health. The donor label of this sample is uncertain.

This chain connects TRBV5-1 to TRBJ2-1; 11 bases agree with TRBD2. With V trimmed by 1 base and J by 4 bases, 4 bases remained unmatched. Germline V CDR1 and CDR2: SGHRS, YFSETQ. The CDR3 is 16 amino acids. DNA of the CDR3: TGCGCCAGCAGCTTGTCTAGCGGGGGGTTTTACAATGAGCAGTTCTTC. It translates to CASSLSSGGFYNEQFF.

This chain links TRBV29-1 with TRBJ1-1; possibly TRBD1 for D (5 bases). Deletions cut 4 bases from V and 5 bases from J, with 14 bases between. This CDR3 is built from 13 residues. Germline assignment: CDR1 SQVTM and CDR2 ANQGSEA. The CDR3 DNA is TGCAGCGTTGTAAAGGGGAGAAGTACTGAAGCTTTCTTT. This encodes CSVVKGRSTEAFF. Supplemented by reference TRBV29-1 and TRBJ1-1, the full variable domain reads SAVISQKPSRDICQRGTSLTIQCQVDSQVTMMFWYRQQPGQSLTLIATANQGSEATYESGFVIDKFPISRPNLTFSTLTVSNMSPEDSSIYLCSVVKGRSTEAFFGQGTRLTVV.